Below are 5 T cell receptor beta chains sequenced from a single sample in a study of identical twins. TCRdb independently ran MiXCR on the 5' RACE reads; one entry per CDR3 protein. The repertoire holds about 530,000 distinct CDR3 sequences, with 15% as singletons. The data were also submitted as part of a second study, on yellow fever vaccine responses in identical twins.

Sequencing was performed on CD4+ T cells sorted from blood. These receptors were obtained from a woman younger than 35 in good health.

This clonotype was detected many times. The chain employs TRBV12-3 or TRBV12-4 and TRBJ1-2; 9 bases line up with TRBD1. Losses at the gene ends were 5 bases for V and 2 bases for J; bases not matched to a gene: 3. This CDR3 comprises 14 residues. The CDR3 region is CASSPDRGNYGYTF. The CDR3 DNA is TGTGCCAGCAGTCCCGACAGGGGGAACTATGGCTACACCTTC.

This clonotype was seen only a few times. CDR3: CASSLYGVTYEQYF. In DNA form, the CDR3 reads TGTGCCAGCAGTTTATATGGGGTAACCTACGAGCAGTACTTC. The gene calls are TRBV27 and TRBJ2-7; D is unresolved. The germline V gene encodes CDR1 MNHEY and CDR2 SMNVEV (reference sequence). Trimming removed 1 base at V and 2 bases at J, with 9 bases between. The CDR3 contains 14 residues.

This chain joins TRBV29-1 and TRBJ2-2, with TRBD1 identical over 8 bases. V was pared by 6 bases and J by 4 bases, with 7 bases of the junction left unmatched. The CDR3 has 14 amino acids. Per the germline V gene, CDR1 is SQVTM and CDR2 is ANQGSEA. In nucleotides, the CDR3 is TGCAGCGTGAGATGGACAGGGACCACCGGGGAGCTGTTTTTT. Residues: CSVRWTGTTGELFF.

This clonotype was picked up a small number of times. One junction end does not reproduce the germline sequence, and a read error may be involved. This chain links TRBV4-1 with TRBJ2-3, with D possibly TRBD1 on 6 matching bases. Germline V CDR1 and CDR2: MGHRA, YSYEKL. CDR3 length: 15 residues. The CDR3 loop is CASSPYRANTDTQYF. DNA for the CDR3: TGCGCCAGCAGCCCTTACAGGGCGAACACAGATACACAGTATTTT.

The chain employs TRBV20-1 and TRBJ2-2, with 9 positions matching TRBD1. The J segment lost 2 bases and the V segment lost 2 bases, leaving 6 bases of the junction unmatched. CDR1 DFQATT and CDR2 SNEGSKA come from the germline V gene (reference sequence). CDR3 length: 16 amino acids. The CDR3 loop is CSARHPGQGNTGELFF. The CDR3 nucleotides are TGCAGTGCTAGACACCCGGGACAGGGAAACACCGGGGAGCTGTTTTTT.